The rows below give T cell receptor beta chains drawn from one sample of a study of T cell repertoires in cytomegalovirus infection. No cognate antigen is known for these TCRs. In TCRdb, the reads were re-called with MiXCR into one record per CDR3 protein. The sample has 600,000 to 700,000 distinct CDR3 sequences; around 31% are singletons. Sequencing was performed on cultured PBMCs, taken from culture after CMV antigen stimulation. The receptor source for this set is a human donor in good health (CMV status not recorded). Some clones in this sample may be carry-over from other donors' samples. Both conserved end residues are part of each CDR3. The D gene is left open where the match is weak. Not every row has a clone size; where given, it reads once, few, many or a size class.

v_gene,j_gene,abundance,d_gene,CDR3aa,CDR3nt
TRBV7-2,TRBJ1-4,many,TRBD1,CASGGQGREKLFF,TGTGCCAGCGGGGGACAGGGGAGGGAAAAACTGTTTTTT
TRBV11-2,TRBJ1-6,.,TRBD1,CASSLGSIRQGNSPLHF,TGTGCCAGCAGCTTAGGAAGTATCAGACAGGGTAATTCACCCCTCCACTTT
TRBV3-1,TRBJ2-1,.,TRBD2,CASSQDLQREDEQFF,TGTGCCAGCAGCCAAGATCTCCAGCGGGAAGATGAGCAGTTCTTC
TRBV14,TRBJ2-7,.,.,CASSQELRGYEQYF,TGTGCCAGCAGCCAAGAATTAAGGGGCTACGAGCAGTACTTC
TRBV2,TRBJ1-1,.,TRBD1,CASSGTGTGIMNTEAFF,TGTGCCAGCAGTGGGACCGGGACAGGGATCATGAACACTGAAGCTTTCTTT
TRBV7-9,TRBJ2-1,few,.,CASSSSGLHNEQFF,TGTGCCAGCAGCTCAAGCGGCCTACACAATGAGCAGTTCTTC
TRBV7-2,TRBJ2-3,many,TRBD2,CASSSLTDGTSGRGDTQYF,TGTGCCAGCAGCTCCCTCACAGATGGGACTAGCGGGAGGGGCGATACGCAGTATTTT
TRBV7-2,TRBJ1-2,.,.,CASSLDIGPYGYTF,TGTGCCAGCAGCTTAGATATCGGGCCTTATGGCTACACCTTC
TRBV7-6,TRBJ2-7,many,TRBD2,CASSLRGTSGPYEQYF,TGTGCCAGCAGCCTACGAGGGACTAGCGGTCCCTACGAGCAGTACTTC
TRBV12-3/TRBV12-4,TRBJ2-5,few,TRBD1,CATAGGGETQYF,TGTGCCACCGCAGGGGGCGGGGAGACCCAGTACTTC
TRBV2,TRBJ2-3,.,TRBD1,CASSRQGGPDTQYF,TGTGCCAGCAGCCGACAGGGGGGTCCAGATACGCAGTATTTT
TRBV28,TRBJ2-3,few,TRBD2,CASSFLTLGSGGGKGGADTQYF,TGTGCCAGCAGTTTCCTCACCTTGGGGAGCGGGGGGGGGAAGGGCGGAGCAGATACGCAGTATTTT
TRBV11-2,TRBJ2-2,few,TRBD2,CASTLAGPHLVLGLFF,TGTGCCAGCACTCTAGCGGGCCCCCACCTAGTGTTGGGGCTGTTTTTT
TRBV25-1,TRBJ1-4,.,TRBD1,CASSDPRGINEKLFF,TGTGCCAGCAGTGACCCCAGGGGGATCAATGAAAAACTGTTTTTT
TRBV12-5,TRBJ2-7,.,.,CASGLASHKGTYEQYF,TGTGCTAGTGGTTTGGCATCGCACAAGGGAACCTACGAGCAGTACTTC
TRBV20-1,TRBJ2-7,few,TRBD1,CSAQPRGGTGAPYEQYF,TGCAGTGCACAACCACGTGGCGGGACAGGGGCCCCCTACGAGCAGTACTTC
TRBV7-6,TRBJ2-3,few,.,CASSQTPSTDTQYF,TGTGCCAGCAGCCAGACCCCCAGCACAGATACGCAGTATTTT
TRBV29-1,TRBJ2-1,.,.,CSVEGHWSYNEQFF,TGCAGCGTTGAAGGACACTGGAGTTACAATGAGCAGTTCTTC
TRBV20-1,TRBJ2-3,few,.,CSASDPDQYTDTQYF,TGCAGTGCTAGTGACCCAGATCAATACACAGATACGCAGTATTTT
TRBV5-1,TRBJ2-5,.,.,CASSLGVVGGQETQYF,TGCGCCAGCAGCTTGGGGGTAGTGGGAGGCCAAGAGACCCAGTACTTC
TRBV6-2/TRBV6-3,TRBJ2-3,.,TRBD1,CASSSTLTGGHTDTQYF,TGTGCCAGCAGTTCGACCCTTACAGGGGGGCACACAGATACGCAGTATTTT
TRBV2,TRBJ2-1,.,TRBD2,CASRLSGDIYNEQFF,TGTGCCAGCAGGTTGAGCGGGGATATCTACAATGAGCAGTTCTTC
TRBV28,TRBJ1-2,.,.,CASSPPDRSGYTF,TGTGCCAGCAGTCCCCCGGACAGATCCGGCTACACCTTC
TRBV27,TRBJ2-5,.,.,CATGDLKRTQYF,TGTGCCACCGGGGACCTGAAGAGGACCCAGTACTTC
TRBV7-9,TRBJ1-6,few,.,CASSPYTDNSPLHF,TGTGCCAGCAGTCCCTACACGGATAATTCACCCCTCCACTTT
TRBV5-4,TRBJ2-5,.,.,CASSLALARETQYF,TGTGCCAGCAGCTTGGCCCTAGCGAGGGAGACCCAGTACTTC
TRBV5-1,TRBJ2-7,.,.,CTSSRGGTALYEQYF,TGCACCAGCAGCCGTGGAGGGACAGCTCTCTACGAGCAGTACTTC
TRBV12-3/TRBV12-4,TRBJ2-4,few,TRBD2,CASSPQLAGAKNIQYF,TGTGCCAGCAGTCCTCAACTAGCGGGAGCCAAAAACATTCAGTACTTC
TRBV2,TRBJ1-2,.,.,CASGRGWGKDYGYTF,TGTGCCAGCGGGAGAGGTTGGGGGAAGGACTATGGCTACACCTTC
TRBV20-1,TRBJ2-2,few,.,CSAKDSGELFF,TGCAGTGCTAAGGATTCCGGGGAGCTGTTTTTT
TRBV2,TRBJ2-3,.,.,CASRRGLGASDTQYF,TGTGCCAGCAGAAGGGGACTTGGGGCATCAGATACGCAGTATTTT
TRBV7-9,TRBJ2-3,.,TRBD2,CASSPREDLTDTQYF,TGTGCCAGCAGCCCACGGGAGGACCTCACAGATACGCAGTATTTT
TRBV5-4,TRBJ1-1,.,.,CASSLDGLAEAFF,TGTGCCAGCAGCTTGGACGGGTTGGCTGAAGCTTTCTTT
TRBV7-6,TRBJ2-1,.,TRBD2,CASSLAYGRGYNEQFF,TGTGCCAGCAGCTTAGCGTACGGGAGGGGTTACAATGAGCAGTTCTTC
TRBV6-1,TRBJ2-7,.,TRBD1,CASSEMDRGGYEQYF,TGTGCCAGCAGTGAAATGGACAGGGGGGGCTACGAGCAGTACTTC
TRBV11-2,TRBJ2-1,.,.,CASSPFLSRGALYNEQFF,TGTGCCAGCAGCCCATTCCTATCTCGCGGGGCACTATACAATGAGCAGTTCTTC
TRBV4-1,TRBJ2-2,.,TRBD1,CASSRQGTTGELFF,TGCGCCAGCAGTCGACAGGGAACGACCGGGGAGCTGTTTTTT
TRBV12-5,TRBJ2-2,.,TRBD2,CASGLGLVSGELFF,TGCGCTAGTGGTTTGGGACTAGTGAGCGGGGAGCTGTTTTTT
TRBV7-2,TRBJ1-1,.,TRBD1,CASSFRQGLTEAFF,TGTGCCAGCAGCTTTAGACAGGGTTTAACTGAAGCTTTCTTT
TRBV6-2/TRBV6-3,TRBJ2-7,few,.,CASSSPTRPSSYEQYF,TGTGCCAGCAGTTCCCCGACTAGACCGAGCTCCTACGAGCAGTACTTC
TRBV28,TRBJ1-2,few,.,CASSLGGSNGYTF,TGTGCCAGCAGTTTGGGGGGGAGTAATGGCTACACCTTC
TRBV7-2,TRBJ2-3,few,.,CASSLPGEASQWGTQYF,TGTGCCAGCAGCTTACCAGGGGAGGCGTCCCAATGGGGTACGCAGTATTTT
TRBV2,TRBJ1-5,.,.,CASTAGTASNQPQHF,TGTGCCAGCACTGCCGGGACTGCCAGCAATCAGCCCCAGCATTTT
TRBV7-4,TRBJ2-7,once,.,CASSLSVTRGEQYF,TGTGCCAGCAGCTTGTCCGTGACTAGAGGCGAGCAGTACTTC
TRBV10-3,TRBJ2-7,.,.,CAISESRGPVYEQYF,TGTGCCATCAGTGAGTCTAGGGGACCAGTCTACGAGCAGTACTTC
TRBV7-9,TRBJ1-4,few,.,CASSLAQTNEKLFF,TGTGCCAGCAGCTTAGCGCAGACAAATGAAAAACTGTTTTTT
TRBV4-2,TRBJ2-7,.,.,CASQPRLGRGEYEQYF,TGTGCCAGCCAGCCTCGCTTAGGGCGGGGCGAATACGAGCAGTACTTC
TRBV7-6,TRBJ2-5,.,TRBD2,CASSHLAERETQYF,TGTGCCAGCAGCCATCTAGCGGAGCGGGAGACCCAGTACTTC
TRBV20-1,TRBJ2-5,few,TRBD1,CSARDLLTGGQETQYF,TGCAGTGCTAGAGATCTTTTAACAGGGGGGCAAGAGACCCAGTACTTC
TRBV2,TRBJ2-7,once,.,CASSFAGLTYEQYF,TGTGCCAGCAGTTTTGCGGGTCTTACCTACGAGCAGTACTTC
TRBV7-2,TRBJ2-1,few,.,CASSFIFTYNEQFF,TGTGCCAGCAGCTTCATCTTCACGTACAATGAGCAGTTCTTC
TRBV12-3/TRBV12-4,TRBJ2-3,few,TRBD2,CASSLSPGLAGYADTQYF,TGTGCCAGCAGTTTATCCCCCGGACTAGCGGGATATGCAGATACGCAGTATTTT
TRBV7-9,TRBJ2-7,.,.,CASSLGPQQWYF,TGTGCCAGCAGCTTAGGACCGCAGCAGTGGTACTTC
TRBV7-2,TRBJ2-3,many,TRBD2,CASSFSGGASATQYF,TGTGCCAGCAGCTTTAGCGGGGGGGCCTCTGCTACGCAGTATTTT
TRBV18,TRBJ2-3,.,.,CASSPPSRDTQYF,TGTGCCAGCTCACCTCCGTCTCGGGATACGCAGTATTTT
TRBV7-9,TRBJ1-1,.,.,CASSPLVALGTEAFF,TGTGCCAGCAGCCCTCTAGTGGCCCTGGGGACTGAAGCTTTCTTT
TRBV7-8,TRBJ1-6,.,TRBD1,CASSLGQGFSPLHF,TGTGCCAGCAGCCTAGGACAGGGTTTTTCACCCCTCCACTTT